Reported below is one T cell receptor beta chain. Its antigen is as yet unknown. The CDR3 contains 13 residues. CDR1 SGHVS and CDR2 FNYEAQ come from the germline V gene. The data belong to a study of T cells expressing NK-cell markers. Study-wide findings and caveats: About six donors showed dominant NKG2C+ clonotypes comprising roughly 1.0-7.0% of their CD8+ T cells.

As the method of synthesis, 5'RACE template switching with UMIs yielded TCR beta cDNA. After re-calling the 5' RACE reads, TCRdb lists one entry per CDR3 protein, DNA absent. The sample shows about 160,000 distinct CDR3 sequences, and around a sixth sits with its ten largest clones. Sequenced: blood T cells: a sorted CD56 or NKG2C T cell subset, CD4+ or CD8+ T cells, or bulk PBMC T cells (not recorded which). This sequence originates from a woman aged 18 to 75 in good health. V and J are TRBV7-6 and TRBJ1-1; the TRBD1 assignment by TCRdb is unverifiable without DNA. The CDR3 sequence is CASSSPQPAEAFF.